The 5 T cell receptor beta chains below come from one sample, sequenced in a study of glioma-infiltrating T cells. The iRepertoire nested amplicon-rescue multiplex PCR amplified TCR alpha and beta CDR3s from RNA. TCRdb fed the multiplex PCR reads into MiXCR, producing one record per CDR3 protein. This table holds more than 100,000 distinct CDR3 sequences, under 30% found once. The sequenced sample was glioma tissue, nonneoplastic brain tissue, or PBMCs (not recorded which). Receptors were obtained from a human donor with low-grade glioma or glioblastoma, undergoing nonglioma brain surgery, or in good health (not recorded which).

This clonotype was counted ten times or more. J is TRBJ1-2 and V is TRBV12-3 or TRBV12-4; tentatively, D is TRBD1 (5 bases). V dropped 6 bases and J dropped 3 bases, with 11 bases sitting between them. This CDR3 comprises 13 residues. As DNA, the CDR3 is TGTGCCAGCAGCCGGGGACCTGACTATGGCTACACCTTC. Its protein is CASSRGPDYGYTF.

This clonotype occurred many times. The genes are TRBV19 and TRBJ1-2; D is undetermined. Germline V gene sequence: CDR1 LNHDA, CDR2 SQIVND (reference sequence). The germline V and J ends were trimmed by 2 bases and 6 bases, with 4 bases remaining between them. The length of the CDR3 is 11 residues. The CDR3 loop is CASSISDGYTF. The CDR3 nucleotides read TGTGCCAGTAGTATAAGTGATGGCTACACCTTC.

This clonotype has a count of ten or more. Compared with germline, one end of the junction differs, possibly owing to a read error. This chain uses TRBV7-2 with TRBJ2-5, with D tentatively TRBD1 (6 bases). The CDR3 is made up of 13 amino acids. Per germline, CDR1 SGHTA and CDR2 FQGNSA. CDR3 bases: TGTGCCAGCAGCTGGGGACACCAAGAGGCCCAGTACTTC. Residues: CASSWGHQEAQYF.

There are a few counts of this clonotype. The chain links TRBV5-4 to TRBJ2-7; weak D call: TRBD1 (7 bases). V was shortened by 0 bases and J by 12 bases, with 16 bases between the two germline ends. Germline assignment: CDR1 SGHNT and CDR2 YYREEE (reference sequence). This CDR3 is 13 amino acids long. In nucleotides, the CDR3 is TGTGCCAGCAGCTTGGGGGGCCAGGGGGGTGGGTACTTC. Residues: CASSLGGQGGGYF. Supplemented by reference TRBV5-4 and TRBJ2-7, the full variable domain reads ETGVTQSPTHLIKTRGQQVTLRCSSQSGHNTVSWYQQALGQGPQFIFQYYREEENGRGNFPPRFSGLQFPNYSSELNVNALELDDSALYLCASSLGGQGGGYFGPGTRLTVT.

J is TRBJ1-1 and V is TRBV12-3 or TRBV12-4; D uncertain. V lost 3 bases and J 3 bases, leaving 5 bases between the germline ends. The CDR3 length is 12 residues. CDR3 region: CASSFDYTEAFF. Written as DNA, the CDR3 is TGTGCCAGCAGTTTTGATTACACTGAAGCTTTCTTT.